A single TCR beta chain is shown here with its context. The antigen remains unidentified. TCRdb's copy holds only in-frame clones and misses some; the assay was immunoSEQ multiplex PCR. Of approximately 56,000 clones listed, just over 95% are singletons. Trimming removed 3 bases from V and 0 bases from J, with 6 bases in between. This CDR3 region has 13 residues. Germline-derived CDR1 and CDR2 are SGHVS and FNYEAQ. These data originate in a study of siplizumab effects on memory and regulatory T cells. The study, taken as a whole, reports: Where siplizumab was present, mappable alloreactive CD4+ clones averaged almost 70% Treg-derived, compared with about 25% in controls.

The receptor comes from a human donor in good health. The chain is built from TRBV7-6 and TRBJ2-7; D gene uncertain. Input material: naive CD8+ T cells sorted from blood. Here the CDR3 reads CASSFSSSYEQYF. The CDR3 region has the DNA TGTGCCAGCAGCTTCTCGAGCTCCTACGAGCAGTACTTC.